Listed here is a single T cell receptor beta chain. RNA was extracted with the RNeasy kit, and a quantity of roughly 0.5 to 1 ug was reverse transcribed using random hexamers. TCRdb re-called the immunoSEQ multiplex PCR reads through MiXCR, storing one row per CDR3 protein. The profile shows around 71,000 distinct CDR3 sequences, 96% of them singletons. The entry originates in a study of CD8 T cells in Susac syndrome. From blood CD8+ and CD4+ T cells, TCR beta sequences were generated. Germline V gene data show CDR1 as SGHDT and CDR2 as YYEEEE. V trimming: 6 bases; J trimming: 5 bases; junction bases outside the gene matches: 3. The CDR3 contains 13 residues.

The chain uses TRBV5-6 and TRBJ2-7; 12 bases map to TRBD1. This TCR was recovered from a human donor with multiple sclerosis. Material for sequencing was CD4+ T cells from PBMCs. CDR3 in DNA: TGTGCCAGCATGGGACAGGGGGCCGACGAGCAGTACTTC. As protein: CASMGQGADEQYF.